The T cell receptor beta chain described here comes from a study of shared clonotypes between healthy human individuals. Study findings and constraints: Larger richness was generally estimated for naive than memory subsets.

TCRdb's table, derived via immunoSEQ multiplex PCR, lists solely in-frame clones and lacks some. The table lists roughly 1,000,000 clones, around 78% of them singletons, with around 0.47% in the top ten. As regards this clone: The antigen is undetermined.

The V and J ends lost 4 bases and 8 bases respectively, with 24 bases between them. CDR3 size: 16 residues. CDR1 is SGHRS, CDR2 YFSETQ, per germline. The V and J genes are TRBV5-1 and TRBJ1-2, with TRBD1 as a possible D gene (5 bases). Sequences were obtained from memory CD4+ T cells from PBMCs. Stated subset: CD45RA-negative fraction. The receptor was derived from a man between 18 and 35 years old in good health. Some clones in this sample may be carry-over from other donors' samples. This CDR3 is CASSLGSGGAIGGYTF. CDR3 coding DNA: TGCGCCAGCAGCCTTGGGAGCGGAGGGGCGATTGGGGGCTACACCTTC.